The 22 T cell receptor beta chains in this list originate from one sample, sequenced in a study of tumor and adjacent non-tumor tissue in lung cancer. This sample's RNA came from whole unsorted tissue. A modified ARM-PCR protocol with three rounds of nested PCR amplified TCRbeta. TCRdb passed the multiplex PCR reads through MiXCR, listing each CDR3 protein once. The sample lists approximately 100,000 distinct CDR3 sequences, 75% occurring once. Specimen: lung tumor tissue. These receptors were obtained from a woman between 55 and 75 years old with non-small cell lung cancer.

This clonotype was recorded only once. One end of the junction is discordant with germline, which a read error may explain. This chain links TRBV4-3 with TRBJ1-5; D is ambiguous. This CDR3 comprises 15 residues. Looked up from germline, CDR1 is LGHNA and CDR2 is YSLEER. The CDR3 is CASSQEERRNQPQHF. The CDR3, as DNA: TGCGCCAGCAGCCAAGAAGAGCGGCGGAATCAACCCCAGCATTTT.

The table lists this clonotype with a few counts. The chain links TRBV28 to TRBJ1-2, with 9 bases that match TRBD1. Germline values: CDR1 MDHEN, CDR2 SYDVKM. Germline trimming cut 4 bases from V and 7 bases from J; bases unmatched to any gene: 4. This CDR3 spans 13 amino acids. The CDR3 loop is CASSSQGAIGYTF. CDR3 DNA: TGTGCCAGCAGTTCACAGGGGGCGATTGGCTACACCTTC.

This sequence joins TRBV28 and TRBJ2-7; TRBD1 aligns across 10 bases. Germline assignment: CDR1 MDHEN and CDR2 SYDVKM. This CDR3 has 16 residues. CDR3 in amino acids: CTNSLLGQGTNYEQYF. Written as DNA, the CDR3 is TGTACCAACAGTTTACTGGGACAGGGGACGAATTACGAGCAGTACTTC.

In regard to this clonotype: A junction boundary mismatches the germline segment, possibly from a read error. The chain is built from TRBV4-2 and TRBJ2-3, with 7 bases lining up with TRBD2. This CDR3 has 16 residues. Germline V CDR1 and CDR2: LGHNA, YNFKEQ. The CDR3 DNA sequence: TGTGCCAGCAGTCAAGCGGGCGGGGAGGGCACAGATACGAAGTATTTT. This translates into CASSQAGGEGTDTKYF.

As regards this clonotype: The junction and the germline gene differ at one end; a read error may be behind it. The V and J genes are TRBV19 and TRBJ2-2; 8 bases fit TRBD2. There are 18 residues in the CDR3. Germline CDR1 is LNHDA and CDR2 is SQIVND (reference sequence). The CDR3 DNA is TGTTACGGTAGTGACGAAGCGGGGGCCTCTTTTCACACCGGGGAGCAGTTTTTT. Amino acid sequence: CYGSDEAGASFHTGEQFF.

As concerns this clonotype: One base away lies a much larger clone, so this may be a sequencing read error. V is TRBV10-3 and J is TRBJ1-1; 9 nucleotides agree with TRBD1. CDR1 and CDR2 from the germline V gene are ENHRY and SYGVKD. J was trimmed by 5 bases and V by 6 bases; bases with no gene match: 10. This CDR3 spans 15 amino acids. The CDR3 loop reads CAISLEDRGKTEAFF. The CDR3 coding sequence is TGTGCCATCAGCCTAGAGGACAGGGGTAAGACTGAAGCTTTCTTT.

Note on this clonotype: The CDR3 does not close with the conserved phenylalanine or tryptophan, likely indicating a read error. The DNA is omitted, as the CDR3 cannot be located on it reliably, and the CDR3 follows TCRdb's listing. The V and J genes are TRBV6-6 and TRBJ2-5; TRBD2 is the table's D call, not checked against the DNA. Germline lookup yields CDR1 MNHNY and CDR2 SVGAGI (reference sequence). The length of the CDR3 is 18 amino acids, counting both ends. This chain's CDR3 is CASRGGTSGGRYHETQYL.

About this clonotype itself: With a much larger clone just one base away, this may be a read error. The chain combines TRBV6-2 or TRBV6-3 with TRBJ2-7; D is ambiguous. CDR1 and CDR2 from the germline V gene are MNHEY and SVGEGT. The CDR3 covers 11 residues. This CDR3 reads CANSYRLEQYF. The DNA for the CDR3 is TGTGCCAACAGTTACCGGCTCGAGCAGTACTTC.

As to this clonotype: A much bigger clone sits one base away, suggesting this may be a read error. This CDR3 is CSAEQIGRTDSKQFF. Here the CDR3 DNA reads TGCAGTGCTGAGCAGATCGGGAGGACCGACAGTAAGCAGTTCTTC. V is TRBV20-1 and J is TRBJ2-1, with TRBD2 matching 7 bases. The V gene end was trimmed by 5 bases and the J gene end by 11 bases; junction bases not matched to a gene: 18. This CDR3 region has 15 residues. CDR1 is DFQATT, CDR2 SNEGSKA, per germline (reference sequence).

Notes on this clonotype: A junction end diverges from the germline sequence, so it may reflect a read error. The rearrangement links TRBV11-2 to TRBJ2-1, with a possible D match to TRBD2 (6 bases). Germline CDR1 SGHAT, CDR2 FQNNGV. The CDR3 sequence is 17 residues long. This CDR3 reads CGSSLNLTTGSHNEQSF. CDR3 nucleotide sequence: TGTGGCAGCAGCTTAAATTTGACTACCGGGAGCCACAATGAGCAGTCCTTC.

V usage is TRBV5-4 and J usage is TRBJ2-6; D is perhaps TRBD2 (5 bases). V was trimmed by 7 bases and J by 1 base, leaving 15 bases between them. Per germline, CDR1 SGHNT and CDR2 YYREEE (reference sequence). The CDR3 covers 16 residues. The CDR3 DNA sequence: TGTGCCAGCGCCGGGGAGAAGAGGTCTGGGGCCAACGTCCTGACTTTC. Translation: CASAGEKRSGANVLTF. Drawing the rest from reference TRBV5-4 and TRBJ2-6, the complete variable domain is ETGVTQSPTHLIKTRGQQVTLRCSSQSGHNTVSWYQQALGQGPQFIFQYYREEENGRGNFPPRFSGLQFPNYSSELNVNALELDDSALYLCASAGEKRSGANVLTFGAGSRLTVL.

This chain joins TRBV11-3 and TRBJ2-2; weak D call: TRBD1 (6 bases). In germline, CDR1 is SGHNT, CDR2 YENEEA. This CDR3 is 15 amino acids long. The CDR3 sequence is CTNSPGAGVTGELFF. The CDR3 DNA sequence: TGTACCAACAGCCCCGGGGCAGGGGTCACCGGGGAGCTGTTTTTT.

This clonotype was seen ten or more times. The rearrangement uses TRBV6-2 or TRBV6-3 and TRBJ2-5; tentative D call: TRBD2 (6 bases). The CDR3 has 15 amino acids. Germline values: CDR1 MNHEY, CDR2 SVGEGT. V was clipped by 2 bases and J by 4 bases, with 14 bases between them. The CDR3 spells CASSYTGVVVETQYF. The CDR3 region has the DNA TGTGCCAGCAGTTACACGGGAGTAGTCGTAGAGACCCAGTACTTC.

The gene calls are TRBV5-4 and TRBJ1-1, with a weak D call TRBD1 (5 bases). The CDR3 spans 15 residues. The germline gives CDR1 SGHNT, CDR2 YYREEE (reference sequence). The V end lost 7 bases, the J end lost 3 bases, and 19 bases lay between the germline ends. CDR3 in DNA: TGTGCCAGCGGCCCGGCGTCAGGGACGGACACTGAAGCTTTCTTT. Its translation is CASGPASGTDTEAFF.

On this clonotype itself: This may arise from a read error, as a much more abundant clone is one base away. The genes are TRBV29-1 and TRBJ1-1; D gene uncertain. Germline loops: CDR1 SQVTM, CDR2 ANQGSEA. This CDR3 spans 10 amino acids. The CDR3 reads CNGKNNEAFF. As DNA, the CDR3 is TGCAACGGAAAAAACAATGAAGCTTTCTTT.

This clonotype was recorded once. A junction boundary mismatches the germline segment, possibly from a read error. The chain employs TRBV6-2 or TRBV6-3 and TRBJ2-2; possible D gene TRBD2, 5 bases. The CDR3 is 17 amino acids. In germline, CDR1 is MNHEY, CDR2 SVGEGT. This CDR3 is CASSYTQQRANSEEPFF. For the CDR3, the DNA is TGTGCCAGCAGTTACACCCAACAGAGGGCCAACTCCGAGGAGCCGTTTTTT.

This clonotype was found a few times. As the CDR3 is not closed by the conserved phenylalanine or tryptophan, this likely results from a read error. The CDR3 region has the DNA TGTGCCAGTAGCTTACTGGCAGACACTGAAGCTTTCTTA. Its translation: CASSLLADTEAFL. V and J are TRBV11-1 and TRBJ1-1, with D uncertain. This CDR3 comprises 13 residues. Germline V gene data show CDR1 as SGHAT and CDR2 as FQDESV (reference sequence).

This clonotype was counted many times. The CDR3 reads CASSRTGTDNQPQHF. The CDR3 nucleotides read TGCGCCAGCAGCCGAACCGGGACAGATAATCAGCCCCAGCATTTT. This sequence joins TRBV4-1 and TRBJ1-5; 7 bases line up with TRBD1. The trim removed 4 bases at V and 4 bases at J, leaving 7 bases unmatched. CDR1 and CDR2 (germline): MGHRA, YSYEKL. CDR3 length equals 15 residues.

On this clonotype: Sequence at one end of the junction differs from germline and may be a read error. J is TRBJ2-7 and V is TRBV5-6; a possible D gene is TRBD1 (6 bases). The CDR3 contains 15 residues. CDR1 is SGHDT, CDR2 YYEEEE, per germline. The CDR3 protein is CVSSFGQTSTYEQYF. The DNA for the CDR3 is TGTGTCAGCAGCTTTGGACAGACCAGCACCTACGAGCAGTACTTC.

Regarding this clonotype: One end of the junction does not line up with germline, which may come from a read error. The chain links TRBV6-1 to TRBJ1-2; D might be TRBD1 (6 bases). This CDR3 has 14 amino acids. The germline gives CDR1 MNHNS, CDR2 SASEGT. CDR3 coding DNA: TGTACCAGCAGTGAAGGGACACAGAACTATGACTACACCTTC. It specifies CTSSEGTQNYDYTF.

On this clonotype: An end of the junction differs from the germline gene, which may be a read error. CDR3 in amino acids: CASSVWVAGPNILTF. For the CDR3, the DNA is TGTGCCAGCAGCGTGTGGGTCGCTGGGCCCAACATCCTGACTTTC. The chain combines TRBV9 with TRBJ2-6; D ambiguous. The CDR3 runs 15 residues. The germline V gene encodes CDR1 SGDLS and CDR2 YYNGEE.

A word on this clonotype: A much larger clone lies one base from this, so it may be a read error. The CDR3 does not end in the conserved phenylalanine or tryptophan, so this is likely a read error. The chain has TRBV20-1 and TRBJ1-1, with D perhaps TRBD1 (6 bases). The CDR3 length is 16 residues. The germline gives CDR1 DFQATT, CDR2 SNEGSKA (reference sequence). V was shortened by 6 bases and J by 1 base, with 21 bases between the two germline ends. The CDR3: CSAKIEGQLGNTEAFI. CDR3 DNA sequence: TGCAGTGCCAAAATCGAAGGACAGTTGGGGAACACTGAAGCTTTCATT.